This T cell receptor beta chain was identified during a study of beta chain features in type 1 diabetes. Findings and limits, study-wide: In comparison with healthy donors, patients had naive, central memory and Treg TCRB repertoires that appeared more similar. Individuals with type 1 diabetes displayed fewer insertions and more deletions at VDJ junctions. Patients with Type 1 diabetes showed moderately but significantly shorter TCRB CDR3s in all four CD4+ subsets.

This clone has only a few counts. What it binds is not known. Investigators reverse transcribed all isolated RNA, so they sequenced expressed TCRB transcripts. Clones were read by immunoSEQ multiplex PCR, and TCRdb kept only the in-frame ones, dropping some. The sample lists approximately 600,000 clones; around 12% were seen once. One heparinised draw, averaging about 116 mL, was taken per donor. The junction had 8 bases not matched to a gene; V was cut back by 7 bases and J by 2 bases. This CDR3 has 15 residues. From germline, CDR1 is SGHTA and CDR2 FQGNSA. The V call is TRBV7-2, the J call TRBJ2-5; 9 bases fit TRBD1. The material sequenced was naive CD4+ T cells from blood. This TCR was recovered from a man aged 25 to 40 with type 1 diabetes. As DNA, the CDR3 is TGTGCCAGCACCCCAGGACAGGGGCCACAAGAGACCCAGTACTTC. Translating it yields CASTPGQGPQETQYF.